This TCR beta chain was sequenced during a study of PD-1 blockade in classical Hodgkin lymphoma. TCRdb's table, derived via immunoSEQ multiplex PCR, lists solely in-frame clones and lacks some. The table lists about 30,000 clones, around 79% of them singletons, with roughly 20% in the top ten. This clone was observed a few times. The V gene lost 10 bases and the J gene lost 5 bases, with 23 bases spanning the gap. The CDR3 runs 15 residues. Germline V lookup: CDR1 MNHEY, CDR2 SVGAGI. Regarding time point: cycle 4 day 1 (C4D1), after 6 weeks of nivolumab. Patients all relapsed after autologous stem cell transplantation, and there was variation in brentuximab vedotin exposure.

Sample: peripheral blood mononuclear cells (PBMCs), taken before the fourth cycle of nivolumab. This chain connects TRBV6-5 to TRBJ2-5, with D tentatively TRBD2 (5 bases). The receptor's source is a human donor with classical Hodgkin lymphoma. DNA for the CDR3: TGTGCCACCCAATCAAGCTTCGTCGAGGGCGAGACCCAGTACTTC. Translation: CATQSSFVEGETQYF.